This record covers a single T cell receptor beta chain. Antigen specificity is unknown. CDR3 size: 12 residues. CDR1 is SGDLS, CDR2 YYNGEE, per germline. V shed 3 bases and J shed 8 bases, with 8 bases lying between them. This record comes from a study of cytomegalovirus exposure and HLA in healthy donors. The PCR made use of 60 Vbeta and 13 Jbeta primers. Generated by immunoSEQ multiplex PCR, the TCRdb table keeps only in-frame clones and is missing some. The table has fewer than 200,000 clones, roughly 80% seen once. Study results and limitations: The analysis excluded some indistinguishable V segments, including TRBV6-2 and TRBV6-3.

The TCR originated in a girl aged 5 to 17 in good health and CMV-seropositive. This sequence joins TRBV9 and TRBJ2-2, with unresolved D. Sequences were obtained from PBMCs. The CDR3 sequence is CASSAYGGELFF. In nucleotides, the CDR3 is TGTGCCAGCAGCGCATACGGGGGGGAGCTGTTTTTT.